A single sample is the source of the 15 T cell receptor beta chains below, sequenced in a study of T cell repertoires in cytomegalovirus infection. Each CDR3 protein is one row after TCRdb ran MiXCR on the reads. The sample lists 450,000 to 550,000 distinct CDR3 sequences, about 17% occurring once. The sample was CD8+ T cells from PBMCs. The receptors come from a human donor in good health (CMV status not recorded). Some clones in this sample may be carry-over from other donors' samples.

This clonotype was seen ten or more times. This chain joins TRBV12-3 or TRBV12-4 and TRBJ2-7, with 11 bases identical to TRBD2. CDR3 length equals 16 residues. With V trimmed by 6 bases and J by 0 bases, 7 bases remained unmatched. The CDR3 spells CASSLGLAGNSYEQYF. DNA for the CDR3: TGTGCCAGCAGCCTTGGACTAGCGGGCAACTCCTACGAGCAGTACTTC.

The chain links TRBV5-1 to TRBJ2-5, with a weak D call TRBD1 (6 bases). Trimming removed 10 bases from V and 4 bases from J, with 14 bases in between. Per the germline V gene, CDR1 is SGHRS and CDR2 is YFSETQ. This CDR3 region has 12 residues. The DNA for the CDR3 is TGCGCCGGTAGGAAAGGGGGAGAGACCCAGTACTTC. Protein product: CAGRKGGETQYF.

The V and J genes are TRBV11-2 and TRBJ2-1, with D possibly being TRBD1 (5 bases). Per germline, CDR1 SGHAT and CDR2 FQNNGV. Trimming left V 4 bases short and J 2 bases short, with 12 bases between. The length of the CDR3 is 15 residues. CDR3 nucleotide sequence: TGTGCCAGCAGCTCTAGGGGATCCACCTACAATGAGCAGTTCTTC. This encodes CASSSRGSTYNEQFF.

In this sample, this clonotype turned up many times. This chain uses TRBV14 with TRBJ2-7; TRBD2 aligns across 7 bases. V trimming: 2 bases; J trimming: 3 bases; junction bases outside the gene matches: 4. The germline V gene encodes CDR1 SGHDN and CDR2 FVKESK. The CDR3 runs to 14 residues. Written as DNA, the CDR3 is TGTGCCAGCAGCCAACGGCTAGCGGACTACGAGCAGTACTTC. As protein: CASSQRLADYEQYF.

The J gene is TRBJ1-5, the V gene TRBV28; no firm D call. The CDR3 loop spans 16 amino acids. CDR1 is MDHEN, CDR2 SYDVKM, per germline. Between the trimmed V and J ends, which lost 5 bases and 3 bases, there was a span of 17 bases. CDR3: CASSPEVGRNNQPQHF. The DNA for the CDR3 is TGTGCCAGCAGTCCTGAAGTGGGCAGAAACAATCAGCCCCAGCATTTT.

This clonotype was recorded a few times. J is TRBJ1-2 and V is TRBV10-2, with 8 bases lining up with TRBD1. The CDR3 has 15 residues. The germline V gene has CDR1 WSHSY and CDR2 SAAADI. V lost 8 bases and J lost 8; bases outside the gene matches: 16. The CDR3 spells CASAFNRGGIDGYTF. CDR3 nucleotides: TGCGCCAGCGCCTTTAACAGGGGGGGCATCGACGGCTACACCTTC.

The chain employs TRBV7-9 and TRBJ2-5; D unresolved. Germline values: CDR1 SEHNR, CDR2 FQNEAQ (reference sequence). The V end lost 0 bases, the J end lost 7 bases, and 3 bases lay between the germline ends. The length of the CDR3 is 11 residues. The CDR3 spells CASSLAPTQYF. CDR3 bases: TGTGCCAGCAGCTTAGCGCCGACCCAGTACTTC.

This clonotype was picked up a small number of times. J is TRBJ2-7 and V is TRBV2, with 9 bases fitting TRBD1. V was pared by 7 bases and J by 4 bases, with 2 bases of the junction left unmatched. The CDR3 is 12 amino acids. Germline V gene sequence: CDR1 SNHLY, CDR2 FYNNEI. CDR3: CASIGQGYEQYF. The CDR3, as DNA: TGTGCCAGCATCGGACAGGGGTACGAGCAGTACTTC.

This clonotype was seen a single time. V gene TRBV27 combines with J gene TRBJ2-2; D might be TRBD1 (7 bases). Germline V lookup: CDR1 MNHEY, CDR2 SMNVEV (reference sequence). V lost 8 bases, J lost 5 bases, and 18 bases lay in between. The CDR3 is 15 amino acids. CDR3 bases: TGTGCCAGCTGCCCTGGAGGGGGCAGGACCGGGGAGCTGTTTTTT. It translates to CASCPGGGRTGELFF.

Only a few counts were recorded for this clonotype. This sequence joins TRBV9 and TRBJ1-3; no definite D call. Germline assignment: CDR1 SGDLS and CDR2 YYNGEE. The CDR3 runs to 17 residues. Trimming took off 1 base at V and 5 bases at J, with 19 bases between the two ends. CDR3 sequence: CASSVSDVSASRNTIYF. CDR3 coding DNA: TGTGCCAGCAGCGTATCGGATGTCAGCGCATCTCGAAACACCATATATTTT.

At least ten counts were recorded for this clonotype. The rearrangement uses TRBV7-6 and TRBJ1-1, with TRBD1 matching 7 bases. The CDR3 runs 16 residues. The J segment lost 3 bases and the V segment lost 0 bases, leaving 7 bases of the junction unmatched. Germline lookup yields CDR1 SGHVS and CDR2 FNYEAQ. Here the CDR3 DNA reads TGTGCCAGCAGCTTAGCGACAAGGGGACAGTACACTGAAGCTTTCTTT. It translates to CASSLATRGQYTEAFF.

This clonotype turned up a few times. The V gene is TRBV19, the J gene TRBJ1-2; D possibly corresponds to TRBD1 (5 bases). The CDR3 has 15 amino acids. From germline, CDR1 is LNHDA and CDR2 SQIVND (reference sequence). V lost 4 bases, J lost 5 bases, and 17 bases lay in between. The CDR3 DNA reads as TGTGCCAGTAGTACGACCGACGGGGGATCGTATGGCTACACCTTC. Residues: CASSTTDGGSYGYTF. The complete variable domain, with remaining parts taken from reference TRBV19 and TRBJ1-2, reads DGGITQSPKYLFRKEGQNVTLSCEQNLNHDAMYWYRQDPGQGLRLIYYSQIVNDFQKGDIAEGYSVSREKKESFPLTVTSAQKNPTAFYLCASSTTDGGSYGYTFGSGTRLTVV.

This clonotype was observed many times. This rearrangement joins TRBV12-3 or TRBV12-4 to TRBJ2-2; 10 bases agree with TRBD2. CDR3 length: 16 residues. V was pared by 5 bases and J by 6 bases, with 9 bases of the junction left unmatched. In DNA, the CDR3 is TGTGCCAGCAGTCCGAGCGGGAGGGCCGTATCCGGGGAGCTGTTTTTT. Encoded protein: CASSPSGRAVSGELFF.

This clonotype occurred a few times. The chain employs TRBV13 and TRBJ2-7, with 10 bases identical to TRBD1. The J segment lost 3 bases and the V segment lost 2 bases, leaving 4 bases of the junction unmatched. The CDR3 has 15 amino acids. Germline values: CDR1 PRHDT, CDR2 FYEKMQ (reference sequence). CDR3: CASSLSGQGYYEQYF. As DNA, the CDR3 is TGTGCCAGCAGCTTATCGGGACAGGGGTACTACGAGCAGTACTTC.

This clonotype was counted ten times or more. The V and J genes are TRBV28 and TRBJ1-5; TRBD1 is a possible D gene (6 bases). Per the germline V gene, CDR1 is MDHEN and CDR2 is SYDVKM. The CDR3 totals 18 residues. Trimming pared 6 bases from V and 4 bases from J, leaving 25 bases between. Here the CDR3 reads CASSPGESRQDRNQPQHF. The CDR3 DNA follows: TGTGCCAGCAGCCCAGGGGAGTCGCGGCAAGATCGTAATCAGCCCCAGCATTTT.